This TCR beta chain emerged from a study of cytomegalovirus exposure and HLA in healthy donors. The PCR employed 60 Vbeta primers together with 13 Jbeta primers. Produced via immunoSEQ multiplex PCR; TCRdb's table is partial and in-frame only. The repertoire has 95,000 to 150,000 clones, approximately 84% of them found once; the top ten carry 0.24%. Sequenced material: PBMCs. The TCR was taken from a middle-aged man in good health and CMV-seronegative.

In DNA form, the CDR3 reads TGTGCCAGTAGACAGGGAGTAGATGCCGGGGAGCTGTTTTTT. Translating gives CASRQGVDAGELFF. The chain combines TRBV19 with TRBJ2-2; tentative D call: TRBD1 (6 bases). Trimming left V 6 bases short and J 6 bases short, with 14 bases between. CDR1 LNHDA and CDR2 SQIVND come from the germline V gene (reference sequence). This CDR3 region has 14 residues.